These 31 T cell receptor beta chains share one sample of origin, sequenced in a study of cytomegalovirus exposure and HLA in healthy donors. Method: immunoSEQ multiplex PCR; TCRdb's copy keeps in-frame clones and lacks some. The sample lists around 120,000 clones, around 87% occurring once. Sequencing was done on a sample of PBMCs. The receptors shown here come from a woman between 18 and 30 years old in good health and CMV-seropositive.

J is TRBJ2-3 and V is TRBV12-5; D remains ambiguous. The CDR3 sequence is 17 residues long. Trimming pared 0 bases from V and 0 bases from J, leaving 13 bases between. CDR1 LGHNT and CDR2 FRNRAP come from the germline V gene. For the CDR3, the DNA is TGTGCTAGTGGTTTGGTACCCCTATCTCTAAGCACAGATACGCAGTATTTT. Protein sequence: CASGLVPLSLSTDTQYF.

The chain recombines TRBV5-4 with TRBJ2-5; 10 bases are shared with TRBD2. Germline CDR1 and CDR2: SGHNT and YYREEE (reference sequence). V shed 10 bases and J 4 bases; nucleotides not matched to a gene: 10. The length of the CDR3 is 14 residues. The CDR3 bases are TGTGCCTCAGGGGGTAGCGGGGGGTCAGAGACCCAGTACTTC. Translated, it gives CASGGSGGSETQYF.

V and J are TRBV5-1 and TRBJ2-3; 7 nucleotides align to TRBD2. Germline V gene data show CDR1 as SGHRS and CDR2 as YFSETQ. CDR3 length: 17 residues. V shed 4 bases, J shed 0 bases, and the junction held 11 bases outside the gene matches. The CDR3 sequence: CASSAQPLAVSTDTQYF. CDR3 sequence (DNA): TGCGCCAGCAGCGCCCAACCTCTAGCGGTGAGCACAGATACGCAGTATTTT.

The chain carries TRBV2 and TRBJ2-3; no clear D. Germline-derived CDR1 and CDR2 are SNHLY and FYNNEI. The germline V and J ends were trimmed by 2 bases and 2 bases, with 11 bases remaining between them. CDR3 size: 15 residues. The CDR3 loop reads CASSENSLNTDTQYF. The CDR3 DNA is TGTGCCAGCAGTGAAAACAGCCTAAACACAGATACGCAGTATTTT.

The rearrangement uses TRBV5-1 and TRBJ2-7; 7 bases map to TRBD2. Germline V CDR1 and CDR2: SGHRS, YFSETQ. The CDR3 has 14 residues. V shed 0 bases, J shed 7 bases, and the junction held 7 bases outside the gene matches. CDR3 residues: CASSLAGREREQYF. In DNA, the CDR3 is TGCGCCAGCAGCTTGGCCGGGCGGGAGCGAGAGCAGTACTTC.

The gene calls are TRBV11-3 and TRBJ2-1; TRBD1 matches at 7 bases. This CDR3 spans 15 amino acids. V shed 0 bases, J shed 6 bases, and the junction held 5 bases outside the gene matches. Germline V lookup: CDR1 SGHNT, CDR2 YENEEA. CDR3 sequence reads: CASSLEGGDGNEQFF. Written as DNA, the CDR3 is TGTGCCAGCAGCTTAGAAGGGGGCGACGGCAATGAGCAGTTCTTC.

V is TRBV2 and J is TRBJ2-5, with a tentative D call TRBD1 (5 bases). Looked up from germline, CDR1 is SNHLY and CDR2 is FYNNEI. Trimming removed 7 bases at V and 7 bases at J, with 19 bases between. The CDR3 has 14 residues. The CDR3 here is CASNLDQGIGTQYF. In DNA, the CDR3 is TGTGCCAGCAACCTAGACCAGGGTATTGGGACCCAGTACTTC. Full variable domain (outside the CDR3, taken from reference TRBV2 and TRBJ2-5): EPEVTQTPSHQVTQMGQEVILRCVPISNHLYFYWYRQILGQKVEFLVSFYNNEISEKSEIFDDQFSVERPDGSNFTLKIRSTKLEDSAMYFCASNLDQGIGTQYFGPGTRLLVL.

The chain has TRBV11-1 and TRBJ1-1; a weak D match, TRBD1 (5 bases). Looked up from germline, CDR1 is SGHAT and CDR2 is FQDESV (reference sequence). Between the trimmed V and J ends, which lost 5 bases and 2 bases, there was a span of 15 bases. The CDR3 is 15 residues long. CDR3 sequence: CASSRPRQKNTEAFF. CDR3 in DNA: TGTGCCAGCAGCCGACCCAGACAGAAAAACACTGAAGCTTTCTTT.

A single count supports this clone. The rearrangement uses TRBV13 and TRBJ2-5; 7 bases align to TRBD2. This CDR3 region has 15 residues. Losses at the gene ends were 2 bases for V and 4 bases for J; bases not matched to a gene: 7. Germline V CDR1 and CDR2: PRHDT, FYEKMQ (reference sequence). The CDR3 bases are TGTGCCAGCAGCTTAACCGCGGGAGTACGAGAGACCCAGTACTTC. The encoded protein is CASSLTAGVRETQYF.

The chain has TRBV11-2 and TRBJ1-4; D remains unclear. V lost 6 bases, J lost 0 bases, and 11 bases lay in between. CDR3 length: 15 residues. Germline assignment: CDR1 SGHAT and CDR2 FQNNGV. CDR3 nucleotides: TGTGCCAGCAGGGGCCCTTATTCAACTAATGAAAAACTGTTTTTT. As protein: CASRGPYSTNEKLFF.

The rearrangement joins TRBV7-2 to TRBJ2-5, with TRBD2 matching 12 bases. This CDR3 is built from 17 residues. The V gene end was trimmed by 4 bases and the J gene end by 9 bases; junction bases not matched to a gene: 15. CDR1 is SGHTA, CDR2 FQGNSA, per germline. CDR3 in amino acids: CASSSQLAGGPRVAQYF. CDR3 nucleotides: TGTGCCAGCAGCTCCCAACTAGCGGGAGGCCCGCGGGTGGCCCAGTACTTC.

This chain uses TRBV4-3 with TRBJ2-5; 13 positions match TRBD2. V lost 9 bases and J lost 4; bases outside the gene matches: 8. The CDR3 sequence is 15 residues long. Looked up from germline, CDR1 is LGHNA and CDR2 is YSLEER. CDR3 coding DNA: TGCGCCAGAGACTTCGGACTAGCGGGGGCAGAGACCCAGTACTTC. This sequence encodes CARDFGLAGAETQYF.

The CDR3 region is CASSMGGFPQETQYF. The CDR3 nucleotides are TGCGCCAGCAGCATGGGCGGGTTCCCCCAAGAGACCCAGTACTTC. The chain has TRBV5-1 and TRBJ2-5; D perhaps matches TRBD2 (5 bases). Germline CDR1 is SGHRS and CDR2 is YFSETQ. Trimming cost V 4 bases and J 1 base, with 14 bases left between them. This CDR3 is built from 15 residues.

The CDR3 is CATSRTGNTGELFF. The DNA of the CDR3 is TGTGCCACCAGCAGGACAGGAAACACCGGGGAGCTGTTTTTT. V gene TRBV15 combines with J gene TRBJ2-2, with a possible D match to TRBD1 (6 bases). This CDR3 has 14 residues. Germline CDR1 reads LNHNV; CDR2 reads YYDKDF (reference sequence). The ends were cut back, 3 bases at V and 2 bases at J, with 7 bases in the middle.

This chain joins TRBV19 and TRBJ1-1, with 7 positions matching TRBD1. The germline CDR1 and CDR2 sequences are LNHDA and SQIVND (reference sequence). V gave up 7 bases and J gave up 0 bases; unmatched junction bases: 8. The CDR3 loop spans 15 amino acids. CDR3 nucleotide sequence: TGTGCCAGTATTGAGAGGGGGCTCATGAACACTGAAGCTTTCTTT. This sequence encodes CASIERGLMNTEAFF.

This clone was seen only once. V and J are TRBV5-4 and TRBJ1-2; a weak D match, TRBD1 (5 bases). The germline V gene has CDR1 SGHNT and CDR2 YYREEE (reference sequence). V was clipped by 4 bases and J by 5 bases, with 18 bases between them. There are 15 residues in the CDR3. CDR3 bases: TGTGCCAGCAGCCCCCCGGGGGAAGAAGGGTATGGCTACACCTTC. It is translated as CASSPPGEEGYGYTF.

V and J are TRBV5-1 and TRBJ1-2; D unclear. CDR3 length equals 14 residues. Looked up from germline, CDR1 is SGHRS and CDR2 is YFSETQ. The germline V and J ends were trimmed by 4 bases and 2 bases, with 12 bases remaining between them. The CDR3 DNA reads TGCGCCAGCAGCCCCGGTGAGGGAAACTATGGCTACACCTTC. It translates to CASSPGEGNYGYTF. The full variable domain, its missing parts supplied by reference TRBV5-1 and TRBJ1-2, is KAGVTQTPRYLIKTRGQQVTLSCSPISGHRSVSWYQQTPGQGLQFLFEYFSETQRNKGNFPGRFSGRQFSNSRSEMNVSTLELGDSALYLCASSPGEGNYGYTFGSGTRLTVV.

Here the CDR3 DNA reads TGTGCCAGCAGTGTCGGGACAGGGTCCTACGAGCAGTACTTC. Protein sequence: CASSVGTGSYEQYF. The chain links TRBV27 to TRBJ2-7; 9 bases align to TRBD1. The V and J ends lost 5 bases and 1 base, in that order; junction bases with no gene match: 3. The germline V gene has CDR1 MNHEY and CDR2 SMNVEV (reference sequence). The CDR3 contains 14 residues.

CDR3 protein: CASSPRTSLFRYEQFF. The CDR3, as DNA: TGTGCCAGCAGCCCCCGGACTAGCCTTTTTCGCTATGAGCAGTTCTTC. The rearrangement joins TRBV14 to TRBJ2-1; 8 bases align to TRBD2. V lost 4 bases and J lost 8; bases outside the gene matches: 13. The CDR3 is 16 residues long. Looked up from germline, CDR1 is SGHDN and CDR2 is FVKESK.

The J gene is TRBJ1-1, the V gene TRBV13; maybe TRBD1 (6 bases). The CDR3 contains 15 residues. Trimming shortened V by 6 bases and J by 1 base, and 15 bases separated the two germline ends. The germline V gene has CDR1 PRHDT and CDR2 FYEKMQ (reference sequence). The CDR3 DNA sequence: TGTGCCAGCAGTGCGCGGGGGGGACAGAACACTGAAGCTTTCTTT. Amino acid sequence: CASSARGGQNTEAFF.

The rearrangement uses TRBV4-2 and TRBJ2-2; TRBD2 matches at 8 bases. Germline lookup yields CDR1 LGHNA and CDR2 YNFKEQ. V dropped 2 bases and J dropped 1; count of bases not matched to a gene: 0. The CDR3 length is 15 residues. CDR3 in DNA: TGTGCCAGCAGCCAAAGCGGGGGGAACACCGGGGAGCTGTTTTTT. Amino acid sequence: CASSQSGGNTGELFF.

CDR3 in amino acids: CASSSTQLQESYGYTF. For the CDR3, the DNA is TGTGCCAGCAGTTCCACTCAACTACAAGAAAGCTATGGCTACACCTTC. The chain links TRBV28 to TRBJ1-2; D not certain. V was clipped by 4 bases and J by 4 bases, with 19 bases between them. The CDR3 consists of 16 residues. CDR1 and CDR2 (germline): MDHEN, SYDVKM.

DNA of the CDR3: TGTGCCAGTAGTACAGGTACTAATCAGCCCCAGCATTTT. Amino acid sequence: CASSTGTNQPQHF. The genes are TRBV19 and TRBJ1-5; D uncertain. The CDR3 contains 13 residues. Germline V lookup: CDR1 LNHDA, CDR2 SQIVND (reference sequence). V dropped 4 bases and J dropped 4 bases, with 8 bases sitting between them.

J is TRBJ1-2 and V is TRBV28; tentative D call: TRBD1 (6 bases). The V end lost 4 bases, the J end lost 1 base, and 13 bases lay between the germline ends. The CDR3 length is 15 residues. CDR1 is MDHEN, CDR2 SYDVKM, per germline. CDR3 in amino acids: CASSSITGLNYGYTF. CDR3 sequence (DNA): TGTGCCAGCAGTTCTATAACAGGGCTTAACTATGGCTACACCTTC.

The rearrangement uses TRBV27 and TRBJ2-1, with D uncertain. The CDR3 is 13 amino acids. CDR1 MNHEY and CDR2 SMNVEV come from the germline V gene (reference sequence). The V end lost 10 bases, the J end lost 9 bases, and 19 bases lay between the germline ends. The CDR3 is CATRSLAGTEQFF. The CDR3 nucleotides are TGTGCCACCCGGTCACTTGCCGGTACTGAGCAGTTCTTC.

The chain is built from TRBV7-2 and TRBJ2-2, with TRBD2 matching 9 bases. CDR3 length equals 17 residues. Trimming took 2 bases from V and 3 from J; bases not matched to a gene: 7. The germline V gene encodes CDR1 SGHTA and CDR2 FQGNSA. The CDR3 region has the DNA TGTGCCAGCAGCTTATCCCAGCGGGGGGCGCACACCGGGGAGCTGTTTTTT. Translating gives CASSLSQRGAHTGELFF.

The CDR3 DNA reads TGCGCCAGCAGCTGGGGCGGGGGGGACACTGAAGCTTTCTTT. Its protein is CASSWGGGDTEAFF. The chain employs TRBV5-1 and TRBJ1-1, with D possibly matching TRBD1 (5 bases). CDR3 length: 14 amino acids. The germline gives CDR1 SGHRS, CDR2 YFSETQ. Trimming shortened V by 3 bases and J by 3 bases, and 12 bases separated the two germline ends. The full variable domain, in which reference TRBV5-1 and TRBJ1-1 provide the parts outside the CDR3, is KAGVTQTPRYLIKTRGQQVTLSCSPISGHRSVSWYQQTPGQGLQFLFEYFSETQRNKGNFPGRFSGRQFSNSRSEMNVSTLELGDSALYLCASSWGGGDTEAFFGQGTRLTVV.

The genes are TRBV29-1 and TRBJ2-4; TRBD1 agrees at 7 bases. From germline, CDR1 is SQVTM and CDR2 ANQGSEA. V was pared by 4 bases and J by 3 bases, with 6 bases of the junction left unmatched. The CDR3 loop spans 14 amino acids. The CDR3 region is CSVGRQGRKNIQYF. CDR3 DNA sequence: TGCAGCGTTGGCAGACAGGGTCGCAAAAACATTCAGTACTTC.

The V and J genes are TRBV6-5 and TRBJ1-1; no firm D call. V shed 0 bases and J shed 0 bases, with 5 bases lying between them. Germline V gene lookup returns CDR1 MNHEY and CDR2 SVGAGI. This CDR3 region has 14 residues. The CDR3 reads CASSYSQMNTEAFF. The CDR3 region has the DNA TGTGCCAGCAGTTACTCGCAGATGAACACTGAAGCTTTCTTT.

The V gene is TRBV2, the J gene TRBJ1-2, with TRBD1 identical over 9 bases. Trimming at V came to 9 bases and at J to 6 bases, leaving 20 bases not matched to a gene. The CDR3 is 17 amino acids. Germline V CDR1 and CDR2: SNHLY, FYNNEI. The CDR3 region has the DNA TGTGCCAGACGCCATGGGGGAACAGGGGGCAATGGTGATGGCTACACCTTC. Encoded protein: CARRHGGTGGNGDGYTF.

This clone was counted a single time. The CDR3 nucleotides are TGTGCCAGCAGTGTACCAGGGGGGCGTATTAACAATGAGCAGTTCTTC. Protein: CASSVPGGRINNEQFF. The rearrangement uses TRBV6-1 and TRBJ2-1, with D tentatively TRBD1 (7 bases). V lost 4 bases to trimming and J lost 5 bases, with 18 bases between them. The CDR3 runs 16 residues. The germline gives CDR1 MNHNS, CDR2 SASEGT.